One sample yielded the 10 T cell receptor beta chains listed below, sequenced in a study of Ad26.COV2.S vaccination and SARS-CoV-2 variants. Sequencing was performed with immunoSEQ multiplex PCR; in TCRdb, only in-frame clones are kept and a portion is missing. Counted here are 320,000 or so clones, about 90% occurring once; the ten biggest clones make up about 5%. As for treatment: around 19 received Ad26.COV2.S at low or high dose, single or two shots; about 5 received placebo; per-sample allocation not given. Sample collection was performed on day 63 after the first vaccine or placebo injection. The sample consisted of peripheral blood, taken in a trial of Ad26.COV2.S vaccine versus placebo. The source of these receptors is a person between 18 and 60 years old who received the Ad26.COV2.S COVID-19 vaccine or a placebo.

The chain has TRBV29-1 and TRBJ1-1; no definite D call. This CDR3 region has 11 residues. CDR1 is SQVTM, CDR2 ANQGSEA, per germline. V was cut by 5 bases and J by 4 bases, with 8 bases left in between. CDR3 amino acids: CSVRAPTEAFF. Written as DNA, the CDR3 is TGCAGCGTTAGGGCCCCCACTGAAGCTTTCTTT.

Only one count was recorded for this clone. The chain joins TRBV4-1 to TRBJ1-1; the D is unclear. The CDR3 is 14 residues long. The V gene's germline CDR1 is MGHRA and CDR2 YSYEKL. V was pared by 0 bases and J by 3 bases, with 8 bases between. The CDR3 loop is CASSQELAHTEAFF. CDR3 coding DNA: TGCGCCAGCAGCCAAGAGCTGGCCCACACTGAAGCTTTCTTT.

The chain is built from TRBV19 and TRBJ1-4; TRBD1 might be the D (6 bases). Germline V gene sequence: CDR1 LNHDA, CDR2 SQIVND (reference sequence). The length of the CDR3 is 15 residues. Trimming left V 4 bases short and J 5 bases short, with 14 bases between. The chain's CDR3 is CASSKDSLVNEKLFF. The CDR3 DNA reads TGTGCCAGTAGTAAGGACAGTCTGGTGAATGAAAAACTGTTTTTT.

V is TRBV27 and J is TRBJ2-3, with D hard to call. The V and J ends lost 2 bases and 9 bases respectively, with 6 bases between them. Germline values: CDR1 MNHEY, CDR2 SMNVEV (reference sequence). The CDR3 covers 11 residues. The CDR3 nucleotides read TGTGCCAGCAGTTTAGGCTCCACGCAGTATTTT. Amino acid sequence: CASSLGSTQYF.

The chain uses TRBV5-1 and TRBJ2-3, with 11 bases aligning to TRBD2. The V and J ends lost 1 base and 2 bases, in that order; junction bases with no gene match: 3. Per the germline V gene, CDR1 is SGHRS and CDR2 is YFSETQ. The CDR3 length is 16 residues. The chain's CDR3 is CASSLTSGGFTDTQYF. CDR3 coding DNA: TGCGCCAGCAGCTTGACTAGCGGGGGCTTCACAGATACGCAGTATTTT. The variable domain in full, completed from reference TRBV5-1 and TRBJ2-3, reads KAGVTQTPRYLIKTRGQQVTLSCSPISGHRSVSWYQQTPGQGLQFLFEYFSETQRNKGNFPGRFSGRQFSNSRSEMNVSTLELGDSALYLCASSLTSGGFTDTQYFGPGTRLTVL.

The chain has TRBV6-1 and TRBJ1-3; 7 positions match TRBD1. This CDR3 is 14 amino acids long. The germline V gene encodes CDR1 MNHNS and CDR2 SASEGT. Trimming removed 2 bases from V and 4 bases from J; junction bases left unmatched: 2. The CDR3 DNA is TGTGCCAGCAGTGAATGGGGACAGGGAAACACCATATATTTT. It is translated as CASSEWGQGNTIYF.

This chain links TRBV2 with TRBJ1-2; no definite D call. The CDR3 is 13 residues long. V lost 6 bases and J 1 base, leaving 9 bases between the germline ends. Germline CDR1 SNHLY, CDR2 FYNNEI. The CDR3 DNA reads as TGTGCCAGCAGCTTCAGCGGTAACTATGGCTACACCTTC. Protein: CASSFSGNYGYTF.

The chain combines TRBV4-2 with TRBJ2-6; a weak D match, TRBD1 (5 bases). CDR3 size: 16 residues. The V end lost 1 base, the J end lost 1 base, and 8 bases lay between the germline ends. CDR1 and CDR2 from the germline V gene are LGHNA and YNFKEQ. CDR3 sequence (DNA): TGTGCCAGCAGCCAAGGCTCAGGGTCTGGGGCCAACGTCCTGACTTTC. The encoded protein is CASSQGSGSGANVLTF.

V is TRBV5-4 and J is TRBJ1-2; TRBD1 agrees at 9 bases. Trimming at V came to 5 bases and at J to 0 bases, leaving 2 bases not matched to a gene. The CDR3 runs 14 residues. Per the germline V gene, CDR1 is SGHNT and CDR2 is YYREEE (reference sequence). The CDR3 sequence: CASRGQGPNYGYTF. CDR3 sequence (DNA): TGTGCCAGCAGGGGACAGGGACCTAACTATGGCTACACCTTC. The full variable domain, its missing parts supplied by reference TRBV5-4 and TRBJ1-2, is ETGVTQSPTHLIKTRGQQVTLRCSSQSGHNTVSWYQQALGQGPQFIFQYYREEENGRGNFPPRFSGLQFPNYSSELNVNALELDDSALYLCASRGQGPNYGYTFGSGTRLTVV.

The chain uses TRBV29-1 and TRBJ1-1, with D hard to call. Germline assignment: CDR1 SQVTM and CDR2 ANQGSEA. CDR3 length: 13 residues. V was shortened by 4 bases and J by 1 base, with 10 bases between the two germline ends. CDR3 amino acids: CSVGPLRNTEAFF. CDR3 bases: TGCAGCGTTGGCCCCCTCAGGAACACTGAAGCTTTCTTT.